These 20 T cell receptor beta chains were all obtained from the same sample, sequenced in a study of T cell responses to AZD1222 COVID-19 vaccine. The assay was immunoSEQ multiplex PCR, and TCRdb's table has in-frame clones only and misses some. In the table there are fewer than 95,000 clones, approximately 90% of which are singletons. The material was peripheral blood, obtained on day 0 of AZD1222 vaccination. The receptors stem from an adult in good health.

DNA for the CDR3: TGTGCCACCAGCAGAGACCGGGAGTATGGGACCGGGGAGCTGTTTTTT. The encoded protein is CATSRDREYGTGELFF. This chain links TRBV15 with TRBJ2-2, with TRBD2 as a possible D gene (6 bases). CDR1 is LNHNV and CDR2 is YYDKDF in the germline V gene (reference sequence). The CDR3 is 16 residues long. Trimming cost V 0 bases and J 5 bases, with 13 bases left between them.

The V and J genes are TRBV3-1 (or the pseudogene TRBV3-2) and TRBJ2-5; 12 positions match TRBD2. The CDR3 totals 18 residues. Germline V gene lookup returns CDR1 LGHDT and CDR2 YNNKEL (reference sequence). Trimming at V came to 1 base and at J to 4 bases, leaving 10 bases not matched to a gene. CDR3 DNA: TGTGCCAGCAGCCAAGGGGTACTAGCGGGAGGAAGAGGAGAGACCCAGTACTTC. Amino acid sequence: CASSQGVLAGGRGETQYF.

This clone was seen once. This rearrangement joins TRBV6-2 or TRBV6-3 to TRBJ2-7; TRBD1 is a possible D gene (5 bases). The CDR3 runs to 14 residues. Deletions cut 8 bases from V and 2 bases from J, with 16 bases between. Per germline, CDR1 MNHEY and CDR2 SVGEGT. The CDR3 coding sequence is TGTGCCAGCGGCCCCTCGACAGACACCTACGAGCAGTACTTC. This sequence encodes CASGPSTDTYEQYF.

The V and J genes are TRBV5-1 and TRBJ1-3; D remains ambiguous. The ends were cut back, 0 bases at V and 0 bases at J, with 7 bases in the middle. Germline V CDR1 and CDR2: SGHRS, YFSETQ. This CDR3 has 15 amino acids. CDR3 sequence (DNA): TGCGCCAGCAGCTTGGACGGGGTCTCTGGAAACACCATATATTTT. It encodes CASSLDGVSGNTIYF.

This clone was seen just once. The chain joins TRBV28 to TRBJ1-1, with D possibly TRBD1 on 5 matching bases. Trimming took off 6 bases at V and 1 base at J, with 15 bases between the two ends. From germline, CDR1 is MDHEN and CDR2 SYDVKM. This CDR3 spans 15 amino acids. CDR3 sequence (DNA): TGTGCCAGCAGCGTGTGGGGGACCCAGAACACTGAAGCTTTCTTT. This translates into CASSVWGTQNTEAFF.

The V and J genes are TRBV3-1 (or the pseudogene TRBV3-2) and TRBJ2-7; D perhaps matches TRBD2 (6 bases). Per the germline V gene, CDR1 is LGHDT and CDR2 is YNNKEL (reference sequence). This CDR3 contains 18 residues. V was trimmed by 1 base and J by 0 bases, leaving 19 bases between them. CDR3 bases: TGTGCCAGCAGCCAAGGACGCCCTAGCGACCCTCTCTCCTACGAGCAGTACTTC. Its protein is CASSQGRPSDPLSYEQYF.

This clone turned up a few times. The rearrangement links TRBV29-1 to TRBJ2-7; 9 bases agree with TRBD1. V dropped 4 bases and J dropped 0; count of bases not matched to a gene: 4. Germline assignment: CDR1 SQVTM and CDR2 ANQGSEA. This CDR3 has 14 amino acids. The CDR3 loop reads CSVGGTGPSYEQYF. In DNA form, the CDR3 reads TGCAGCGTTGGGGGGACAGGGCCCTCCTACGAGCAGTACTTC.

V gene TRBV25-1 combines with J gene TRBJ1-1; no definite D call. Germline V gene data show CDR1 as MGHDK and CDR2 as SYGVNS. V was shortened by 6 bases and J by 4 bases, with 12 bases between the two germline ends. This CDR3 contains 13 residues. The CDR3 loop is CASRQALSTEAFF. The CDR3 bases are TGTGCCAGCAGGCAGGCTTTAAGCACTGAAGCTTTCTTT.

V is TRBV4-2 and J is TRBJ2-7, with TRBD2 identical over 11 bases. In germline, CDR1 is LGHNA, CDR2 YNFKEQ. V dropped 0 bases and J dropped 2; count of bases not matched to a gene: 3. CDR3 size: 16 residues. The CDR3 sequence: CASSQEGGLAAYEQYF. The DNA for the CDR3 is TGTGCCAGCAGCCAAGAGGGGGGACTAGCGGCCTACGAGCAGTACTTC.

In regard to this clone: Other DNA sequences in the same sample also yield this CDR3. The chain is built from TRBV2 and TRBJ2-2; D unresolved. Between the trimmed V and J ends, which lost 6 bases and 3 bases, there was a span of 5 bases. This CDR3 comprises 12 residues. From germline, CDR1 is SNHLY and CDR2 FYNNEI. The CDR3 sequence is CASSLDTGELFF. Here the CDR3 DNA reads TGTGCCAGCAGCCTCGACACCGGGGAGCTGTTTTTT.

The chain joins TRBV5-4 to TRBJ2-7, with TRBD2 matching 7 bases. Germline CDR1 reads SGHNT; CDR2 reads YYREEE (reference sequence). The CDR3 covers 14 residues. V lost 3 bases to trimming and J lost 2 bases; unmatched junction nucleotides: 5. The CDR3: CASSYSGSPYEQYF. The CDR3 region has the DNA TGTGCCAGCAGCTATAGCGGGTCCCCCTACGAGCAGTACTTC. Complete variable domain (other parts from reference TRBV5-4 and TRBJ2-7): ETGVTQSPTHLIKTRGQQVTLRCSSQSGHNTVSWYQQALGQGPQFIFQYYREEENGRGNFPPRFSGLQFPNYSSELNVNALELDDSALYLCASSYSGSPYEQYFGPGTRLTVT.

The chain uses TRBV19 and TRBJ1-2, with D possibly TRBD1 on 5 matching bases. Germline V lookup: CDR1 LNHDA, CDR2 SQIVND (reference sequence). The CDR3 is 13 amino acids. Trimming left V 3 bases short and J 3 bases short, with 8 bases between. The CDR3 region has the DNA TGTGCCAGTAGTATCAGGGACGACTATGGCTACACCTTC. As protein: CASSIRDDYGYTF.

The V call is TRBV6-5, the J call TRBJ1-1, with 8 nucleotides matching TRBD1. Germline V lookup: CDR1 MNHEY, CDR2 SVGAGI. The CDR3 sequence is 16 residues long. The V segment lost 4 bases and the J segment 0 bases; nucleotides outside the gene matches: 7. CDR3 protein: CASSSYDRGLNTEAFF. CDR3 sequence (DNA): TGTGCCAGCAGTTCCTACGACAGGGGACTGAACACTGAAGCTTTCTTT.

The chain carries TRBV19 and TRBJ2-1; D may be TRBD1 (6 bases). Germline lookup yields CDR1 LNHDA and CDR2 SQIVND (reference sequence). This CDR3 has 15 amino acids. Between the trimmed V and J ends, which lost 3 bases and 8 bases, there was a span of 17 bases. The DNA of the CDR3 is TGTGCCAGTAGTATTGTGGCAGGGGATAGGGATGAGCAGTTCTTC. This sequence encodes CASSIVAGDRDEQFF.

V gene TRBV7-3 combines with J gene TRBJ2-6, with D uncertain. The CDR3 totals 17 residues. Germline V gene data show CDR1 as SGHTA and CDR2 as FQGTGA. Trimming removed 1 base at V and 0 bases at J, with 10 bases between. Written as DNA, the CDR3 is TGTGCCAGCAGCTTAATCCCGGGTGCCTCTGGGGCCAACGTCCTGACTTTC. This sequence encodes CASSLIPGASGANVLTF.

V and J are TRBV9 and TRBJ2-3; D might be TRBD1 or TRBD2, each matching 6 bases. Deletions cut 4 bases from V and 3 bases from J, with 18 bases between. CDR3 length: 16 amino acids. Germline lookup yields CDR1 SGDLS and CDR2 YYNGEE. The CDR3 loop reads CASSLLGGLTTDTQYF. The CDR3 bases are TGTGCCAGCAGCCTCCTGGGGGGCCTAACTACAGATACGCAGTATTTT.

The rearrangement links TRBV6-5 to TRBJ1-5; D gene ambiguous. The CDR3 consists of 14 residues. Trimming removed 7 bases from V and 1 base from J, with 11 bases in between. Germline V gives CDR1 MNHEY, CDR2 SVGAGI. CDR3 DNA sequence: TGTGCCAGCATTGGACGTTTGAGCAATCAGCCCCAGCATTTT. This sequence encodes CASIGRLSNQPQHF.

The chain employs TRBV6-6 and TRBJ1-4; maybe TRBD1 (6 bases). The germline CDR1 and CDR2 sequences are MNHNY and SVGAGI (reference sequence). The CDR3 covers 15 residues. The V end lost 7 bases, the J end lost 0 bases, and 12 bases lay between the germline ends. CDR3 region: CASNPTGATNEKLFF. The CDR3 region has the DNA TGTGCCAGCAACCCGACAGGTGCAACTAATGAAAAACTGTTTTTT.

The V and J genes are TRBV7-9 and TRBJ2-2; 8 nucleotides agree with TRBD1. V lost 4 bases, J lost 0 bases, and 4 bases stayed unmatched. From germline, CDR1 is SEHNR and CDR2 FQNEAQ (reference sequence). CDR3 length: 16 residues. CDR3 bases: TGTGCCAGCAGCTCCGGACAGGGCTCGAACACCGGGGAGCTGTTTTTT. This codes for CASSSGQGSNTGELFF.

V and J are TRBV5-1 and TRBJ1-2, with D hard to call. CDR1 SGHRS and CDR2 YFSETQ come from the germline V gene. The V and J ends lost 1 base and 8 bases respectively, with 15 bases between them. This CDR3 spans 14 amino acids. The CDR3 reads CASSLLSGAWGYTF. The CDR3 nucleotides are TGCGCCAGCAGCTTGTTGTCGGGTGCGTGGGGCTACACCTTC.